These 29 T cell receptor beta chains were all obtained from the same sample, sequenced in a study of cytomegalovirus exposure and HLA in healthy donors. PCR was performed using 60 Vbeta and 13 Jbeta primers. Libraries were prepared by immunoSEQ multiplex PCR; TCRdb keeps only in-frame clonotypes and omits some of them. The sample lists over 150,000 clones, about four fifths occurring once. Sequenced sample: PBMCs. These receptors were collected from a woman between 50 and 59 years old in good health and CMV-seropositive.

This clone was counted a few times. The V and J genes are TRBV11-2 and TRBJ2-2; D unclear. Per the germline V gene, CDR1 is SGHAT and CDR2 is FQNNGV. The CDR3 has 15 residues. V lost 2 bases and J lost 7, with 14 bases in between. The CDR3 spells CASSLNERRVGELFF. The DNA of the CDR3 is TGTGCCAGCAGCTTAAATGAGCGTAGAGTCGGGGAGCTGTTTTTT.

The gene calls are TRBV2 and TRBJ1-5; 8 bases map to TRBD1. This CDR3 spans 13 amino acids. Per the germline V gene, CDR1 is SNHLY and CDR2 is FYNNEI. The J segment lost 4 bases and the V segment lost 8 bases, leaving 4 bases of the junction unmatched. The CDR3 DNA sequence: TGTGCCAGCCATAACAGGGGGAATCAGCCCCAGCATTTT. Protein sequence: CASHNRGNQPQHF.

This clone was detected only a few times. The V gene is TRBV18, the J gene TRBJ1-1, with 7 bases fitting TRBD1. The CDR3 runs 17 residues. Unmatched junction bases numbered 9, after V lost 2 bases and J lost 0 bases. Germline V CDR1 and CDR2: KGHSH, LQKENI. The CDR3 DNA follows: TGTGCCAGCTCACCAATCCTCGTGGACAGGATGAACACTGAAGCTTTCTTT. Translating gives CASSPILVDRMNTEAFF.

V and J are TRBV4-2 and TRBJ2-1; possibly TRBD1 for D (5 bases). V lost 0 bases to trimming and J lost 5 bases, with 11 bases between them. There are 15 residues in the CDR3. Germline V gene data show CDR1 as LGHNA and CDR2 as YNFKEQ. CDR3 sequence reads: CASSQDKGYHNEQFF. The CDR3 DNA is TGTGCCAGCAGCCAAGATAAGGGGTATCACAATGAGCAGTTCTTC.

The chain joins TRBV27 to TRBJ2-5; D not certain. CDR1 is MNHEY, CDR2 SMNVEV, per germline (reference sequence). This CDR3 has 13 amino acids. Trimming shortened V by 7 bases and J by 2 bases, and 11 bases separated the two germline ends. The CDR3 sequence: CASKKGGQETQYF. The DNA of the CDR3 is TGTGCCAGCAAGAAAGGCGGACAAGAGACCCAGTACTTC.

The chain uses TRBV6-4 and TRBJ2-2; D is perhaps TRBD2 (6 bases). Deletions cut 4 bases from V and 4 bases from J, with 16 bases between. The CDR3 consists of 16 residues. The germline V gene has CDR1 MRHNA and CDR2 SNTAGT. The CDR3 coding sequence is TGTGCCAGCAGTGTCGAAGCCGGGAGCGTCACCGGGGAGCTGTTTTTT. Protein sequence: CASSVEAGSVTGELFF.

This clone has more than one count but fewer than ten. V gene TRBV7-8 combines with J gene TRBJ2-4; TRBD1 is a possible D gene (6 bases). Trimming removed 3 bases at V and 6 bases at J, with 12 bases between. Germline CDR1 is SGHVS and CDR2 is FQNEAQ. The CDR3 sequence is 14 residues long. The CDR3 loop reads CASSLGDTLNIQYF. The CDR3 DNA reads as TGTGCCAGCAGCTTGGGGGACACCCTAAACATTCAGTACTTC. The whole variable domain, remainder taken from reference TRBV7-8 and TRBJ2-4, is GAGVSQSPRYKVAKRGQDVALRCDPISGHVSLFWYQQALGQGPEFLTYFQNEAQLDKSGLPSDRFFAERPEGSVSTLKIQRTQQEDSAVYLCASSLGDTLNIQYFGAGTRLSVL.

V is TRBV28 and J is TRBJ1-5, with D possibly being TRBD1 (5 bases). The germline gives CDR1 MDHEN, CDR2 SYDVKM. With 5 bases removed from V and 3 bases from J, the gap between germline ends came to 20 bases. This CDR3 is built from 17 residues. The CDR3 loop is CASSPRQLSWPNQPQHF. The CDR3 coding sequence is TGTGCCAGCAGTCCCCGACAGTTATCTTGGCCCAATCAGCCCCAGCATTTT.

V is TRBV4-2 and J is TRBJ2-7, with D tentatively TRBD2 (5 bases). Germline lookup yields CDR1 LGHNA and CDR2 YNFKEQ. V lost 3 bases and J 0 bases, leaving 12 bases between the germline ends. The CDR3 extends over 15 amino acids. CDR3 region: CASSQGESSSYEQYF. For the CDR3, the DNA is TGTGCCAGCAGCCAGGGAGAATCATCCTCCTACGAGCAGTACTTC.

This chain joins TRBV4-1 and TRBJ2-5, with D tentatively TRBD1 (6 bases). The CDR3 covers 13 residues. Germline CDR1 MGHRA, CDR2 YSYEKL. V was trimmed by 4 bases and J by 7 bases, leaving 13 bases between them. DNA of the CDR3: TGCGCCAGCAGCCCTACAGGGTCGGGGACCCAGTACTTC. The encoded protein is CASSPTGSGTQYF.

The chain carries TRBV2 and TRBJ1-4; TRBD1 aligns across 8 bases. J lost 6 bases, V lost 4 bases, and 7 bases had no gene match. The CDR3 runs to 15 residues. Germline values: CDR1 SNHLY, CDR2 FYNNEI. The CDR3 reads CASSARTGRDEKLFF. The DNA for the CDR3 is TGTGCCAGCAGTGCGCGGACAGGGCGGGATGAAAAACTGTTTTTT.

CDR3 bases: TGTGCCAGCAGTGATCCAAGACAGGGGGCGAGCAGCTTGATTGAAAAACTGTTTTTT. Its translation: CASSDPRQGASSLIEKLFF. The chain is built from TRBV2 and TRBJ1-4; 10 bases are a match to TRBD1. CDR1 SNHLY and CDR2 FYNNEI come from the germline V gene. Germline trimming cut 3 bases from V and 7 bases from J; bases unmatched to any gene: 17. This CDR3 has 19 residues.

The chain recombines TRBV27 with TRBJ2-7; 8 bases are shared with TRBD1. The CDR3 is 17 amino acids. V lost 6 bases to trimming and J lost 1 base; unmatched junction nucleotides: 14. Per germline, CDR1 MNHEY and CDR2 SMNVEV (reference sequence). CDR3: CASRPGQVPPVSYEQYF. For the CDR3, the DNA is TGTGCCAGCAGACCGGGACAGGTACCTCCTGTATCCTACGAGCAGTACTTC.

The rearrangement links TRBV19 to TRBJ1-5; 12 positions match TRBD1. The V segment lost 10 bases and the J segment 2 bases; nucleotides outside the gene matches: 15. CDR1 and CDR2 from the germline V gene are LNHDA and SQIVND (reference sequence). The CDR3 spans 18 residues. In nucleotides, the CDR3 is TGTGCCACCCGACCGGGACAGGGGGCGCGAGTCCGCAATCAGCCCCAGCATTTT. It encodes CATRPGQGARVRNQPQHF.

J is TRBJ2-6 and V is TRBV4-3, with D perhaps TRBD2 (5 bases). Germline-derived CDR1 and CDR2 are LGHNA and YSLEER. The CDR3 has 16 amino acids. V gave up 4 bases and J gave up 0 bases, with 10 bases separating them. Written as DNA, the CDR3 is TGCGCCAGCAGCCGCGGACTCGACTCTGGGGCCAACGTCCTGACTTTC. Amino acids: CASSRGLDSGANVLTF.

The chain carries TRBV4-3 and TRBJ1-1; 8 bases line up with TRBD1. This CDR3 has 15 amino acids. J gave up 0 bases and V 3 bases, and 3 bases lay outside the gene matches. Germline CDR1 and CDR2: LGHNA and YSLEER. CDR3: CASSHRTGMNTEAFF. Here the CDR3 DNA reads TGCGCCAGCAGCCACCGGACAGGGATGAACACTGAAGCTTTCTTT.

The V and J genes are TRBV28 and TRBJ2-1; tentatively, D is TRBD1 (5 bases). Germline lookup yields CDR1 MDHEN and CDR2 SYDVKM. Trimming shortened V by 0 bases and J by 5 bases, and 8 bases separated the two germline ends. The CDR3 sequence is 14 residues long. In DNA, the CDR3 is TGTGCCAGCAGTTTATGGGGGCGAGACAATGAGCAGTTCTTC. Translation gives CASSLWGRDNEQFF.

CDR3 sequence reads: CASSLVENPGTQYF. CDR3 bases: TGTGCCAGCAGCTTAGTCGAGAATCCTGGGACCCAGTACTTC. This sequence joins TRBV11-1 and TRBJ2-5; D gene ambiguous. CDR3 size: 14 residues. The V and J ends lost 1 base and 7 bases respectively, with 13 bases between them. The V gene's germline CDR1 is SGHAT and CDR2 FQDESV (reference sequence).

This chain uses TRBV30 with TRBJ1-4, with D maybe TRBD1 (5 bases). CDR3 length: 13 residues. Germline V CDR1 and CDR2: GTSNPN, SVGIG (reference sequence). Trimming took off 2 bases at V and 4 bases at J, with 8 bases between the two ends. In nucleotides, the CDR3 is TGTGCCTGGAGTTCCGGGGGTAATGAAAAACTGTTTTTT. This translates into CAWSSGGNEKLFF.

This clone has just a few counts. The chain employs TRBV28 and TRBJ1-5, with 9 bases fitting TRBD1. Germline CDR1 MDHEN, CDR2 SYDVKM. After removal of 8 bases from V and 7 bases from J, the junction contained 6 bases not matched to a gene. The CDR3 covers 13 residues. The CDR3 DNA sequence: TGTGCCAGCTGGGGACAGGGAATACAGCCCCAGCATTTT. It codes for CASWGQGIQPQHF.

The chain uses TRBV27 and TRBJ2-3, with a weak D call TRBD1 (6 bases). V was pared by 6 bases and J by 3 bases, with 22 bases between. CDR3 length: 17 amino acids. From germline, CDR1 is MNHEY and CDR2 SMNVEV (reference sequence). The CDR3 reads CASRKRPEARGTDTQYF. The CDR3 DNA reads as TGTGCCAGCAGGAAAAGACCGGAGGCCAGGGGAACAGATACGCAGTATTTT.

A note on this clone: At one end the junction does not follow the germline gene, possibly because of a read error. V usage is TRBV15 and J usage is TRBJ2-5; perhaps TRBD2 as D (7 bases). The germline V gene has CDR1 LNHNV and CDR2 YYDKDF (reference sequence). This CDR3 region has 13 residues. CDR3 in amino acids: CVTSRGGGETQYF. The CDR3 DNA is TGTGTCACCAGCAGAGGGGGGGGAGAGACCCAGTACTTC.

V gene TRBV7-3 combines with J gene TRBJ2-1; the D gene is possibly TRBD1 (5 bases). V was trimmed by 5 bases and J by 4 bases, leaving 9 bases between them. The CDR3 is 13 amino acids. Germline CDR1 reads SGHTA; CDR2 reads FQGTGA. CDR3 in DNA: TGTGCCAGCAGCCCTCCAGGGTACAATGAGCAGTTCTTC. Amino acids: CASSPPGYNEQFF. The whole variable domain, filled in from reference TRBV7-3 and TRBJ2-1, reads GAGVSQTPSNKVTEKGKYVELRCDPISGHTALYWYRQSLGQGPEFLIYFQGTGAADDSGLPNDRFFAVRPEGSVSTLKIQRTERGDSAVYLCASSPPGYNEQFFGPGTRLTVL.

This clone was counted only a few times. The V call is TRBV4-3, the J call TRBJ2-3; 8 nucleotides match TRBD2. Losses at the gene ends were 0 bases for V and 4 bases for J; bases not matched to a gene: 6. This CDR3 spans 16 amino acids. Germline CDR1 reads LGHNA; CDR2 reads YSLEER. DNA for the CDR3: TGCGCCAGCAGCCAAGAGGGACTAGGAATCGCAGATACGCAGTATTTT. Translated: CASSQEGLGIADTQYF.

The chain joins TRBV19 to TRBJ1-2, with D perhaps TRBD1 (6 bases). The V end lost 8 bases, the J end lost 3 bases, and 19 bases lay between the germline ends. This CDR3 region has 15 residues. Germline CDR1 LNHDA, CDR2 SQIVND (reference sequence). For the CDR3, the DNA is TGTGCCAGTGCGTCCGGGACACAGCTAGACTATGGCTACACCTTC. Protein product: CASASGTQLDYGYTF.

The V call is TRBV7-2, the J call TRBJ2-1; 14 nucleotides match TRBD2. The CDR3 is 16 residues long. The junction had 7 bases not matched to a gene; V was cut back by 5 bases and J by 7 bases. Germline loops: CDR1 SGHTA, CDR2 FQGNSA. CDR3 DNA: TGTGCCAGCAGCCCGCGACTAGCGGGGGGGTTGAATGAGCAGTTCTTC. It yields the protein CASSPRLAGGLNEQFF.

This sequence joins TRBV9 and TRBJ1-3; no firm D call. V gave up 0 bases and J gave up 0 bases, with 10 bases separating them. Germline assignment: CDR1 SGDLS and CDR2 YYNGEE. This CDR3 spans 16 amino acids. CDR3 bases: TGTGCCAGCAGCGTAGCGGGGATTAGCTCTGGAAACACCATATATTTT. The encoded protein is CASSVAGISSGNTIYF.

V gene TRBV6-5 combines with J gene TRBJ1-6; no definite D call. Germline CDR1 MNHEY, CDR2 SVGAGI. This CDR3 is built from 16 residues. V lost 0 bases, J lost 7 bases, and 13 bases lay in between. CDR3 sequence reads: CASSYSRSGRNSPLHF. The CDR3 DNA follows: TGTGCCAGCAGTTACTCTCGGTCGGGGAGGAATTCACCCCTCCACTTT.

The gene calls are TRBV27 and TRBJ1-5; D unresolved. Per the germline V gene, CDR1 is MNHEY and CDR2 is SMNVEV (reference sequence). V was trimmed by 7 bases and J by 2 bases, leaving 18 bases between them. The CDR3 is 16 residues long. The CDR3 protein is CASKTLGNPGNQPQHF. The CDR3 DNA is TGTGCCAGCAAGACCCTCGGGAACCCGGGCAATCAGCCCCAGCATTTT.